This T cell receptor beta chain was documented in a study of response to subunit inactivated influenza vaccine. V shed 0 bases and J shed 3 bases, with 17 bases lying between them. Germline lookup yields CDR1 DFQATT and CDR2 SNEGSKA (reference sequence). The CDR3 covers 16 residues. Overall study findings and caveats: The authors suggested that few new T cells are recruited per seasonal influenza vaccination.

This clonotype was counted at least ten times. Its antigen is unknown. From the RT-PCR reads, TCRdb called clonotypes with MiXCR, one entry per CDR3 protein. Of about 500,000 distinct CDR3 sequences detected, roughly 13% appear once; the ten largest clones hold over 10%. This material consisted of PBMCs from blood, taken roughly 46 days after vaccination. The TCR originated in a man aged 50-59 years who received an inactivated influenza vaccine. The chain uses TRBV20-1 and TRBJ1-1; the D is unclear. For the CDR3, the DNA is TGCAGTGCTAGAGATCTTGGGAACGGGGAGGACACTGAAGCTTTCTTT. Translation gives CSARDLGNGEDTEAFF.